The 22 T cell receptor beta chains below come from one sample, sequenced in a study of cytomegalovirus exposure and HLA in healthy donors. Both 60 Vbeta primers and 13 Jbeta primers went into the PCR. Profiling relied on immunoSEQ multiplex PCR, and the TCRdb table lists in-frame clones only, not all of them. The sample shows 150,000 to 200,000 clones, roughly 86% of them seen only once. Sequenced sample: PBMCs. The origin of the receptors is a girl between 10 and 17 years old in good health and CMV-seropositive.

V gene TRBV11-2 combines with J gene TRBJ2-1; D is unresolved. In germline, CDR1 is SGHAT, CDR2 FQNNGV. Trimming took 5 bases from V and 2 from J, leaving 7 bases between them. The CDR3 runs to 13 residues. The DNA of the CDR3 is TGTGCCAGCAGCCCTAGTACCTACAATGAGCAGTTCTTC. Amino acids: CASSPSTYNEQFF.

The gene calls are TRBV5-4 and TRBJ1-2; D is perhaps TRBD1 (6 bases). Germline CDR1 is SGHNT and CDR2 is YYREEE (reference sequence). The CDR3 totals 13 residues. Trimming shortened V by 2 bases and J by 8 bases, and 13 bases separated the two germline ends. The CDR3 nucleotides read TGTGCCAGCAGCTTTCAGGGGTCCGGGGGCTACACCTTC. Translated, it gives CASSFQGSGGYTF.

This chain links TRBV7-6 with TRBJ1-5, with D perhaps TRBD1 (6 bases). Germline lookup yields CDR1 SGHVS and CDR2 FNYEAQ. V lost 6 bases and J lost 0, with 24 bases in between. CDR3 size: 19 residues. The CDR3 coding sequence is TGTGCCAGCAGTACGTTGGGGGCGTCAGGGACCCCTAGCAATCAGCCCCAGCATTTT. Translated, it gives CASSTLGASGTPSNQPQHF.

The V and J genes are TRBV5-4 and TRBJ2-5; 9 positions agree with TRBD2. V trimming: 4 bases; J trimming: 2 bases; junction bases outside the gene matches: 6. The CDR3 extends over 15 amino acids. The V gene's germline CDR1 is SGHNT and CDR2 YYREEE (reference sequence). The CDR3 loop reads CASSVSGGVQETQYF. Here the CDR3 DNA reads TGTGCCAGCAGCGTTAGCGGGGGAGTTCAAGAGACCCAGTACTTC.

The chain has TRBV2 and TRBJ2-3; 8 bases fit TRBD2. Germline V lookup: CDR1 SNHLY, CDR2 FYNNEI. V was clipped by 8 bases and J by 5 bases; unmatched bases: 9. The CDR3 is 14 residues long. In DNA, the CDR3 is TGTGCCAGCGGGGAGCGGGGGCGCGGAGATACGCAGTATTTT. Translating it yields CASGERGRGDTQYF.

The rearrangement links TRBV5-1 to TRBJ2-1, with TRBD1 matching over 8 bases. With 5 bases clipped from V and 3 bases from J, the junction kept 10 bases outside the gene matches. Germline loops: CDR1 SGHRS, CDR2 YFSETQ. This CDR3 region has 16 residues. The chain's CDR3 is CASRSGQGHIYNEQFF. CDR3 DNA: TGCGCCAGCAGATCCGGACAGGGCCATATCTACAATGAGCAGTTCTTC.

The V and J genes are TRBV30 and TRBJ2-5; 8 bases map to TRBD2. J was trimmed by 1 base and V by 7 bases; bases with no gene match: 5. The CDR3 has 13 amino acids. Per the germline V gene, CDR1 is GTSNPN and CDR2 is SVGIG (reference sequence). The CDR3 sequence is CALAGGIQETQYF. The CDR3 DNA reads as TGTGCCTTGGCGGGGGGTATCCAAGAGACCCAGTACTTC.

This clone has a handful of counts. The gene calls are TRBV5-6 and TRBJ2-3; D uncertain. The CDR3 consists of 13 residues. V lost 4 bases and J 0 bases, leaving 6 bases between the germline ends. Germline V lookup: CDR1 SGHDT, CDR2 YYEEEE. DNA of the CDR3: TGTGCCAGCAGCCCCCAAAGCACAGATACGCAGTATTTT. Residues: CASSPQSTDTQYF.

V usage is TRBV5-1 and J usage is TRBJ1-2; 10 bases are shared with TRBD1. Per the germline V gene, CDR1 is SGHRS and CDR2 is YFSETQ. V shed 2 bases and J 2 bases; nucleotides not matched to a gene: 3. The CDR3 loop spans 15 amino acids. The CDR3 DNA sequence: TGCGCCAGCAGCTTTGGGACAGGGGTAAACTATGGCTACACCTTC. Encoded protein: CASSFGTGVNYGYTF.

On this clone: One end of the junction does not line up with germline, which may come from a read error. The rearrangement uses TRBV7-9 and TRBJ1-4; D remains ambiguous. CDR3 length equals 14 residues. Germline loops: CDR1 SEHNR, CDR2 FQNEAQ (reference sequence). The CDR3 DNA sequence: TGTTCCAGCAGCCTAGACTTAACCAATGAAAAACTGTTTTTT. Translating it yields CSSSLDLTNEKLFF. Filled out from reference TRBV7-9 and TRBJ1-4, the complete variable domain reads DTGVSQNPRHKITKRGQNVTFRCDPISEHNRLYWYRQTLGQGPEFLTYFQNEAQLEKSRLLSDRFSAERPKGSFSTLEIQRTEQGDSAMYLCSSSLDLTNEKLFFGSGTQLSVL.

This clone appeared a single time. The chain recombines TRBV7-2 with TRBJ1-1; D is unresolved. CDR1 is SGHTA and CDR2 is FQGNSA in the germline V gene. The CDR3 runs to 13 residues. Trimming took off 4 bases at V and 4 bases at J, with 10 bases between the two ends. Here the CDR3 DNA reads TGTGCCAGCAGCTCTTTAGAGGCCACTGAAGCTTTCTTT. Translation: CASSSLEATEAFF.

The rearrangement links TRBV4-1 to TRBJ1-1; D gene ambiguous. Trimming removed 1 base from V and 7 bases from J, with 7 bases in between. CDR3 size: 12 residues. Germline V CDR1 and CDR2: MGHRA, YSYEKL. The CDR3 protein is CASSQVSHEAFF. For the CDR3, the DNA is TGCGCCAGCAGCCAAGTGTCACATGAAGCTTTCTTT.

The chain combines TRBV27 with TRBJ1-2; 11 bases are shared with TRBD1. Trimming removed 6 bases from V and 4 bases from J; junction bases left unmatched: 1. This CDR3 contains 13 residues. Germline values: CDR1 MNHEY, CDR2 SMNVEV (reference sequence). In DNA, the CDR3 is TGTGCCAGCAGAGGACAGGGGGCCTATGGCTACACCTTC. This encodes CASRGQGAYGYTF.

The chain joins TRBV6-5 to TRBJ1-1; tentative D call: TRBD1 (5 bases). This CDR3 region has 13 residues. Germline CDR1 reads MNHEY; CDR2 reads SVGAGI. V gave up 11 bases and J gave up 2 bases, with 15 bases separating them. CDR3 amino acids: CAGRGNENTEAFF. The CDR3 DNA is TGTGCCGGACGGGGGAATGAAAACACTGAAGCTTTCTTT.

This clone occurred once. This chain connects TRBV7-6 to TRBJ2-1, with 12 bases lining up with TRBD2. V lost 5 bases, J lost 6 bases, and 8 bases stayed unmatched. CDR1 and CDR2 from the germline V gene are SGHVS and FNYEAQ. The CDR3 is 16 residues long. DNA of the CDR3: TGTGCCAGCAGCCTTTTCCAGGGACTAGCGGGCAATGAGCAGTTCTTC. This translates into CASSLFQGLAGNEQFF.

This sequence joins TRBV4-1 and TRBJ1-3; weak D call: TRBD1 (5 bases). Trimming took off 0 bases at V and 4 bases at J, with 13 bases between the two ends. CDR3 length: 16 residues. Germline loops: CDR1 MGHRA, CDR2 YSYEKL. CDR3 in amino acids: CASSQDDGAPGNTIYF. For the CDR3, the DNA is TGCGCCAGCAGCCAAGATGATGGGGCGCCCGGAAACACCATATATTTT.

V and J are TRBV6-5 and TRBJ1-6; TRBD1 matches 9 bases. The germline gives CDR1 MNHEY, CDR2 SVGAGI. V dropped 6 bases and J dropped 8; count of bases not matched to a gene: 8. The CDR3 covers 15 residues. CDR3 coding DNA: TGTGCCAGCAGGAAGACAGGGGGGACCGATTCACCCCTCCACTTT. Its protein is CASRKTGGTDSPLHF.

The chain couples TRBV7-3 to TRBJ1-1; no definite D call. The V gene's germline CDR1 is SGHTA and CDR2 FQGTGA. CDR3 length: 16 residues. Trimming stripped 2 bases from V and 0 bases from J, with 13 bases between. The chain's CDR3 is CASSLQANLMNTEAFF. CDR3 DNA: TGTGCCAGCAGCTTACAGGCTAATCTCATGAACACTGAAGCTTTCTTT. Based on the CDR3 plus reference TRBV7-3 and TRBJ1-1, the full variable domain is GAGVSQTPSNKVTEKGKYVELRCDPISGHTALYWYRQSLGQGPEFLIYFQGTGAADDSGLPNDRFFAVRPEGSVSTLKIQRTERGDSAVYLCASSLQANLMNTEAFFGQGTRLTVV.

The DNA of the CDR3 is TGTGCCAGCAGTTTAGAACAGGGACAGATGGGGACTGAAGCTTTCTTT. Amino acid sequence: CASSLEQGQMGTEAFF. The chain couples TRBV28 to TRBJ1-1, with 7 bases fitting TRBD1. The trim removed 2 bases at V and 5 bases at J, leaving 11 bases unmatched. Germline loops: CDR1 MDHEN, CDR2 SYDVKM. This CDR3 has 16 residues. The full variable domain, completed using reference TRBV28 and TRBJ1-1, is DVKVTQSSRYLVKRTGEKVFLECVQDMDHENMFWYRQDPGLGLRLIYFSYDVKMKEKGDIPEGYSVSREKKERFSLILESASTNQTSMYLCASSLEQGQMGTEAFFGQGTRLTVV.

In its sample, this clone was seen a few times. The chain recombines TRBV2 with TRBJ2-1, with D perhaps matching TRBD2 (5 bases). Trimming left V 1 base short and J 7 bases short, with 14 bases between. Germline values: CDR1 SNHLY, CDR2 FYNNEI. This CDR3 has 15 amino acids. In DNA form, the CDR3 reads TGTGCCAGCAGTGAAGAGAGGGTGCGGATTAATGAGCAGTTCTTC. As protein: CASSEERVRINEQFF.

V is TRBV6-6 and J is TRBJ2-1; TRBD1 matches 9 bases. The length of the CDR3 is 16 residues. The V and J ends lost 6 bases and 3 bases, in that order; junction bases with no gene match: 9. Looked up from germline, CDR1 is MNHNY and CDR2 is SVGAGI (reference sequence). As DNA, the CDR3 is TGTGCCAGCAGGACAGCCGCGGGACAGGGCTACAATGAGCAGTTCTTC. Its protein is CASRTAAGQGYNEQFF.

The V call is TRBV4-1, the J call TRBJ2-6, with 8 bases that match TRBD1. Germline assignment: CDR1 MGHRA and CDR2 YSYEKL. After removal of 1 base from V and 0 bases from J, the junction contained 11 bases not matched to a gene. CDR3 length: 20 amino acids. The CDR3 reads CASSQAGAGTGFSGANVLTF. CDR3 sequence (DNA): TGCGCCAGCAGCCAAGCGGGGGCCGGGACAGGCTTCTCTGGGGCCAACGTCCTGACTTTC.